The 27 T cell receptor beta chains in this list originate from one sample, sequenced in a study of blood T cells in healthy people across ages. PCR was performed a second time for roughly 7 to 12 cycles using a sample-barcoded 5' primer and a J-beta primer mix. TCRdb processed the 5' RACE reads anew with MiXCR; each CDR3 protein has one entry. The table lists some 800,000 distinct CDR3 sequences, around 43% of them singletons, with about a fifth in the top ten. Sequencing was performed on blood. Every receptor here comes from a man aged 55 to 70 in good health.

The chain uses TRBV6-2 or TRBV6-3 and TRBJ1-2, with D perhaps matching TRBD1 (5 bases). V was clipped by 7 bases and J by 3 bases, with 12 bases between them. The germline V gene has CDR1 MNHEY and CDR2 SVGEGT. The CDR3 length is 13 residues. CDR3 DNA sequence: TGTGCCAGCACCCCAGGGAGAGACTATGGCTACACCTTC. It translates to CASTPGRDYGYTF.

In its sample, this clonotype was seen a few times. The chain is built from TRBV27 and TRBJ1-1; TRBD1 agrees at 7 bases. Losses at the gene ends were 5 bases for V and 3 bases for J; bases not matched to a gene: 6. CDR1 MNHEY and CDR2 SMNVEV come from the germline V gene (reference sequence). The CDR3 is made up of 14 amino acids. The CDR3 reads CASSPGQFDTEAFF. CDR3 DNA sequence: TGTGCCAGCAGTCCGGGACAGTTCGACACTGAAGCTTTCTTT.

Notes on this clonotype: With a much larger clone just one base away, this may be a read error. This chain links TRBV5-1 with TRBJ2-7, with D tentatively TRBD1 (5 bases). The CDR3 sequence is 14 residues long. Germline lookup yields CDR1 SGHRS and CDR2 YFSETQ. The CDR3: CASSLNGASHEQYF. CDR3 DNA sequence: TGCGCCAGCAGCTTAAATGGGGCCTCCCACGAGCAGTACTTC. The whole variable domain, filled in from reference TRBV5-1 and TRBJ2-7, reads KAGVTQTPRYLIKTRGQQVTLSCSPISGHRSVSWYQQTPGQGLQFLFEYFSETQRNKGNFPGRFSGRQFSNSRSEMNVSTLELGDSALYLCASSLNGASHEQYFGPGTRLTVT.

This clonotype turned up a few times. The chain couples TRBV25-1 to TRBJ2-1; 12 positions agree with TRBD1. Losses at the gene ends were 5 bases for V and 10 bases for J; bases not matched to a gene: 9. CDR3 length: 15 residues. Germline V CDR1 and CDR2: MGHDK, SYGVNS. The CDR3 DNA reads as TGTGCCAGCAGTACACTGGGACAGGGGGCTGGGGAGCAGTTCTTC. Its translation is CASSTLGQGAGEQFF.

This clonotype was counted between two and nine times. The rearrangement uses TRBV29-1 and TRBJ1-2; a weak D match, TRBD1 (5 bases). Germline values: CDR1 SQVTM, CDR2 ANQGSEA. With 7 bases removed from V and 0 bases from J, the gap between germline ends came to 12 bases. The CDR3 is 13 residues long. CDR3 in amino acids: CSAGASSNYGYTF. CDR3 DNA sequence: TGCAGCGCTGGGGCCAGTTCTAACTATGGCTACACCTTC.

The chain uses TRBV14 and TRBJ1-5; TRBD1 is a possible D gene (6 bases). The germline CDR1 and CDR2 sequences are SGHDN and FVKESK. CDR3 length equals 18 residues. V was clipped by 1 base and J by 0 bases, with 16 bases between them. CDR3 sequence reads: CASSQVRPGEDSNQPQHF. CDR3 bases: TGTGCCAGCAGCCAAGTCCGGCCAGGGGAGGATAGCAATCAGCCCCAGCATTTT.

This chain joins TRBV20-1 and TRBJ1-5; 8 bases are shared with TRBD1. There are 15 residues in the CDR3. J was trimmed by 5 bases and V by 2 bases; bases with no gene match: 8. CDR1 and CDR2 (germline): DFQATT, SNEGSKA (reference sequence). The CDR3 loop is CSARLSGQVHQPQHF. CDR3 bases: TGCAGTGCTAGATTGTCGGGACAGGTACATCAGCCCCAGCATTTT.

The V and J genes are TRBV9 and TRBJ2-3, with 11 positions matching TRBD2. Germline CDR1 reads SGDLS; CDR2 reads YYNGEE. This CDR3 has 15 residues. Trimming took 2 bases from V and 5 from J; bases not matched to a gene: 4. CDR3: CASSVPSGGQDTQYF. The DNA of the CDR3 is TGTGCCAGCAGCGTCCCTAGCGGGGGGCAAGATACGCAGTATTTT.

This clonotype has a handful of counts. The V and J genes are TRBV5-5 and TRBJ2-7, with TRBD1 matching 7 bases. Germline trimming cut 1 base from V and 1 base from J; bases unmatched to any gene: 8. The CDR3 extends over 16 amino acids. Germline lookup yields CDR1 SGHKS and CDR2 YYEKEE (reference sequence). The CDR3 is CASSLRIQGNSYEQYF. The CDR3 DNA sequence: TGTGCCAGCAGCTTGAGGATACAGGGGAATTCCTACGAGCAGTACTTC.

The chain couples TRBV25-1 to TRBJ2-7; 7 positions match TRBD2. Germline V gives CDR1 MGHDK, CDR2 SYGVNS. This CDR3 contains 14 residues. Trimming took 4 bases from V and 9 from J; bases not matched to a gene: 12. The CDR3 sequence: CASSAQTSPAAQYF. The CDR3 DNA is TGTGCCAGCAGTGCCCAGACTAGCCCCGCCGCGCAGTACTTC.

This clonotype was recorded once. At one end the junction does not follow the germline gene, possibly because of a read error. The CDR3 loop reads CANSEVPTGGYNEQFF. The CDR3 coding sequence is TGTGCCAACAGTGAAGTACCTACCGGGGGCTACAATGAGCAGTTCTTC. V is TRBV6-1 and J is TRBJ2-1; maybe TRBD2 (6 bases). CDR3 length: 16 residues. Per the germline V gene, CDR1 is MNHNS and CDR2 is SASEGT.

V and J are TRBV29-1 and TRBJ2-7, with TRBD2 matching over 13 bases. The CDR3 runs 16 residues. Germline CDR1 and CDR2: SQVTM and ANQGSEA. J lost 6 bases, V lost 3 bases, and 11 bases had no gene match. For the CDR3, the DNA is TGCAGCGTTGAGAAGTTAGGACTAGCGGGGGCCAGCGAGCAGTACTTC. Protein sequence: CSVEKLGLAGASEQYF.

This sequence joins TRBV13 and TRBJ2-7, with a weak D call TRBD1 (6 bases). The CDR3 totals 16 residues. The V end lost 0 bases, the J end lost 2 bases, and 14 bases lay between the germline ends. The germline CDR1 and CDR2 sequences are PRHDT and FYEKMQ (reference sequence). CDR3 loop: CASSLGGRGVTYEQYF. CDR3 bases: TGTGCCAGCAGCTTAGGAGGCAGGGGAGTCACCTACGAGCAGTACTTC.

V and J are TRBV7-9 and TRBJ1-4, with D perhaps TRBD1 (5 bases). Trimming pared 0 bases from V and 5 bases from J, leaving 16 bases between. CDR3 length: 17 amino acids. CDR1 is SEHNR and CDR2 is FQNEAQ in the germline V gene (reference sequence). The CDR3 spells CASSLARGGERNEKLFF. The DNA for the CDR3 is TGTGCCAGCAGCTTAGCGCGGGGCGGAGAGAGGAATGAAAAACTGTTTTTT. The variable domain in full, completed from reference TRBV7-9 and TRBJ1-4, reads DTGVSQNPRHKITKRGQNVTFRCDPISEHNRLYWYRQTLGQGPEFLTYFQNEAQLEKSRLLSDRFSAERPKGSFSTLEIQRTEQGDSAMYLCASSLARGGERNEKLFFGSGTQLSVL.

The rearrangement uses TRBV4-1 and TRBJ2-3; 8 bases line up with TRBD1. The CDR3 length is 14 residues. V lost 0 bases to trimming and J lost 11 bases; unmatched junction nucleotides: 7. The germline V gene has CDR1 MGHRA and CDR2 YSYEKL. CDR3 in amino acids: CASSQDWTGWGQYF. In DNA, the CDR3 is TGCGCCAGCAGCCAAGATTGGACAGGGTGGGGGCAGTATTTT.

This clonotype was seen a few times. This chain links TRBV11-3 with TRBJ1-1, with D perhaps TRBD1 (5 bases). Looked up from germline, CDR1 is SGHNT and CDR2 is YENEEA. This CDR3 has 17 amino acids. V dropped 5 bases and J dropped 2 bases, with 21 bases sitting between them. This chain's CDR3 is CASSQSAWGGENTEAFF. The CDR3, as DNA: TGTGCCAGCAGCCAATCAGCATGGGGCGGAGAAAACACTGAAGCTTTCTTT. Full variable domain (rest looked up from reference TRBV11-3 and TRBJ1-1): EAGVVQSPRYKIIEKKQPVAFWCNPISGHNTLYWYLQNLGQGPELLIRYENEEAVDDSQLPKDRFSAERLKGVDSTLKIQPAELGDSAVYLCASSQSAWGGENTEAFFGQGTRLTVV.

This clonotype showed up just a few times. The chain recombines TRBV12-3 or TRBV12-4 with TRBJ2-7; a possible D gene is TRBD2 (5 bases). V was shortened by 5 bases and J by 2 bases, with 13 bases between the two germline ends. The CDR3 loop spans 14 amino acids. Here the CDR3 reads CASSPQGRPYEQYF. CDR3 DNA: TGTGCCAGCAGTCCCCAAGGGAGACCCTACGAGCAGTACTTC.

This chain uses TRBV12-3 or TRBV12-4 with TRBJ2-5; 7 bases are a match to TRBD2. The ends lost 5 bases at V and 0 bases at J; junction bases unmatched: 6. The CDR3 totals 15 residues. CDR3 DNA sequence: TGTGCCAGCAGTCCTAAGGCGGGGGACCAAGAGACCCAGTACTTC. It encodes CASSPKAGDQETQYF.

This clonotype was seen a handful of times. The rearrangement joins TRBV20-1 to TRBJ2-7; D unclear. The V gene's germline CDR1 is DFQATT and CDR2 SNEGSKA (reference sequence). V was trimmed by 6 bases and J by 2 bases, leaving 8 bases between them. The CDR3 sequence is 11 residues long. CDR3 bases: TGCAGTGCAGGGTCGCCCTACGAGCAGTACTTC. It encodes CSAGSPYEQYF.

V usage is TRBV18 and J usage is TRBJ2-3; 7 bases line up with TRBD2. Germline assignment: CDR1 KGHSH and CDR2 LQKENI. J lost 2 bases, V lost 3 bases, and 5 bases had no gene match. The CDR3 runs 15 residues. CDR3 amino acids: CASSPERGFTDTQYF. DNA for the CDR3: TGTGCCAGCTCACCTGAGCGGGGCTTCACAGATACGCAGTATTTT. The entire variable domain, with the rest obtained from reference TRBV18 and TRBJ2-3, is as follows: NAGVMQNPRHLVRRRGQEARLRCSPMKGHSHVYWYRQLPEEGLKFMVYLQKENIIDESGMPKERFSAEFPKEGPSILRIQQVVRGDSAAYFCASSPERGFTDTQYFGPGTRLTVL.

The table lists this clonotype with a few counts. The rearrangement joins TRBV25-1 to TRBJ2-7; 8 bases are a match to TRBD1. Trimming cost V 2 bases and J 4 bases; bases outside gene matches: 4. CDR1 and CDR2 from the germline V gene are MGHDK and SYGVNS. The CDR3 has 14 amino acids. The CDR3 region is CASSEQGARYEQYF. CDR3 bases: TGTGCCAGCAGTGAACAGGGGGCGCGATACGAGCAGTACTTC.

The chain carries TRBV29-1 and TRBJ1-1; TRBD1 aligns across 7 bases. In germline, CDR1 is SQVTM, CDR2 ANQGSEA. J gave up 5 bases and V 7 bases, and 7 bases lay outside the gene matches. The CDR3 length is 12 residues. The CDR3: CSARYRGTEAFF. In DNA, the CDR3 is TGCAGCGCTCGCTACAGGGGAACTGAAGCTTTCTTT.

The V call is TRBV12-3 or TRBV12-4, the J call TRBJ2-2; tentative D call: TRBD2 (6 bases). This CDR3 has 15 amino acids. V gave up 6 bases and J gave up 4 bases, with 15 bases separating them. CDR3 sequence reads: CASSRSSGGTGELFF. DNA for the CDR3: TGTGCCAGCAGCCGTAGTTCCGGGGGCACCGGGGAGCTGTTTTTT.

This rearrangement joins TRBV7-2 to TRBJ1-1; D is possibly TRBD1 (5 bases). Deletions cut 2 bases from V and 0 bases from J, with 13 bases between. Per germline, CDR1 SGHTA and CDR2 FQGNSA. The CDR3 consists of 16 residues. The CDR3 DNA reads as TGTGCCAGCAGCTTAAGGACTCGGGGGATGAACACTGAAGCTTTCTTT. This codes for CASSLRTRGMNTEAFF. Full variable domain (remainder filled in from reference TRBV7-2 and TRBJ1-1): GAGVSQSPSNKVTEKGKDVELRCDPISGHTALYWYRQSLGQGLEFLIYFQGNSAPDKSGLPSDRFSAERTGGSVSTLTIQRTQQEDSAVYLCASSLRTRGMNTEAFFGQGTRLTVV.

V gene TRBV25-1 combines with J gene TRBJ2-1; 11 bases are shared with TRBD1. This CDR3 has 14 amino acids. After removal of 5 bases from V and 7 bases from J, the junction contained 4 bases not matched to a gene. Germline CDR1 reads MGHDK; CDR2 reads SYGVNS. The CDR3 DNA follows: TGTGCCAGCAGTCCGGGACAGGGGGATAATGAGCAGTTCTTC. It encodes CASSPGQGDNEQFF.

In this sample, this clonotype turned up a few times. This chain uses TRBV4-3 with TRBJ2-7; D possibly corresponds to TRBD2 (6 bases). This CDR3 has 19 amino acids. Germline V gene sequence: CDR1 LGHNA, CDR2 YSLEER. Deletions cut 3 bases from V and 4 bases from J, with 28 bases between. The CDR3 DNA is TGCGCCAGCAGCCAGACCTACGTAGTGGCTTCGGGGGTCCAATACGAGCAGTACTTC. Its translation is CASSQTYVVASGVQYEQYF.

This chain links TRBV18 with TRBJ1-5; 9 nucleotides line up with TRBD1. Germline loops: CDR1 KGHSH, CDR2 LQKENI. This CDR3 has 16 residues. V shed 0 bases and J 9 bases; nucleotides not matched to a gene: 9. CDR3 in DNA: TGTGCCAGCTCACCACCCAACGGACAGGGGAAGTGGCCCCAGCATTTT. Translating it yields CASSPPNGQGKWPQHF.